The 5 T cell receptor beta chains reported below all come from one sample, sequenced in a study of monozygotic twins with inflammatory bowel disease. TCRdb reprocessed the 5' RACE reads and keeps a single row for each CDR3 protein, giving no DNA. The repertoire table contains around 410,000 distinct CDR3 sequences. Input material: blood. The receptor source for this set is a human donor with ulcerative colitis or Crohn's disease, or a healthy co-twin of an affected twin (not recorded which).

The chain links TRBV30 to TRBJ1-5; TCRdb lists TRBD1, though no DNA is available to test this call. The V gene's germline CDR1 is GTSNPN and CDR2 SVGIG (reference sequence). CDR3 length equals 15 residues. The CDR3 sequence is CACGDSSNSNQPQHF.

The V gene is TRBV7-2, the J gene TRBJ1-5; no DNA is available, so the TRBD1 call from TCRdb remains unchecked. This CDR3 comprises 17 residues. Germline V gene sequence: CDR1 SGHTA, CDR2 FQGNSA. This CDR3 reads CASSLVPGGLGNQPQHF.

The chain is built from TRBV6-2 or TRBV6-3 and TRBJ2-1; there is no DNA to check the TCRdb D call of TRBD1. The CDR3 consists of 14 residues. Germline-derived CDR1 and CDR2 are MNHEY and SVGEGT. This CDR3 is CATTGDFEGNEQFF.

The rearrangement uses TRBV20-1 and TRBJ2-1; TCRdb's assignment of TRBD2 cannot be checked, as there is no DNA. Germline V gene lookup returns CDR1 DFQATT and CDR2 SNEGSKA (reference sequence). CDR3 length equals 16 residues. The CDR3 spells CSAPTSGGPIYNEQFF.

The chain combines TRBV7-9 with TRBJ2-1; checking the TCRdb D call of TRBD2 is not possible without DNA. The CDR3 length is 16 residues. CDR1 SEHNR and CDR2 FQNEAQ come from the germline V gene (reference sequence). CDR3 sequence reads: CASSPLAGVSRNEQFF. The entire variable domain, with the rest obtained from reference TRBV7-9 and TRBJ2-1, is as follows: DTGVSQNPRHKITKRGQNVTFRCDPISEHNRLYWYRQTLGQGPEFLTYFQNEAQLEKSRLLSDRFSAERPKGSFSTLEIQRTEQGDSAMYLCASSPLAGVSRNEQFFGPGTRLTVL.